This T cell receptor (beta chain) was found in a study of blood T cell repertoires in COVID-19. As for the study in general: Italy, Spain and the United States were the sources of the convalescent and acute COVID-19 samples.

J was trimmed by 7 bases and V by 5 bases; bases with no gene match: 4. From germline, CDR1 is LGHDT and CDR2 YNNKEL (reference sequence). CDR3 length: 14 residues. Here immunoSEQ multiplex PCR was the method, and the copy in TCRdb shows in-frame clones only, minus some. The table shows 200,000 or so clones, with roughly 80% occurring only once. This clone was detected only a few times. Participants spanned ages about 18 to 89 years and resided in over 20 US areas. Participant-given clinical history determined each cohort assignment. This sequence was found in a woman between 35 and 50 years old with acute COVID-19. The sample was PBMCs or T cells enriched from blood (not recorded which). The genes are TRBV3-1 (or the pseudogene TRBV3-2) and TRBJ2-2, with 10 bases fitting TRBD1. The chain's CDR3 is CASSTTGGGGELFF. CDR3 bases: TGTGCCAGCAGCACGACAGGGGGCGGCGGGGAGCTGTTTTTT.